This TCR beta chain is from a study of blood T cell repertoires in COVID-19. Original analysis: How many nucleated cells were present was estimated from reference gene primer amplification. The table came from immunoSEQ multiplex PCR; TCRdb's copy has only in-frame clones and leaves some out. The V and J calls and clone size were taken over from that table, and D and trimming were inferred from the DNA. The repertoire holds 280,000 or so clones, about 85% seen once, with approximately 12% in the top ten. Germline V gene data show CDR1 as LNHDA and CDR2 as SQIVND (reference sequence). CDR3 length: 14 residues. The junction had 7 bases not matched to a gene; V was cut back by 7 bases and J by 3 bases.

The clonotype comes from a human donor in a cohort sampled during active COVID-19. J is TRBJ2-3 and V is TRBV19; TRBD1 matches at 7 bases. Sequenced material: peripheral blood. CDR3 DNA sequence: TGTGCCAGTAAGGGCAGGGGGAGAACAGATACGCAGTATTTT. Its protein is CASKGRGRTDTQYF.